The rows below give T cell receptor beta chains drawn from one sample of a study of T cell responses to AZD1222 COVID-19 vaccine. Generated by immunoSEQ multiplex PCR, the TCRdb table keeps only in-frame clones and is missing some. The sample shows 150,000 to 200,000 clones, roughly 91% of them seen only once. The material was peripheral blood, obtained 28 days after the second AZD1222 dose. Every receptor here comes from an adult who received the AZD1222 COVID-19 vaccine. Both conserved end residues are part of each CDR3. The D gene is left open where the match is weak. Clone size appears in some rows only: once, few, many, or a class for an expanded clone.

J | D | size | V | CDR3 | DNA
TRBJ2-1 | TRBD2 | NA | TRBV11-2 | CASSYPGLAGGFNEQFF | TGTGCCAGCAGTTACCCAGGGCTAGCGGGGGGGTTCAATGAGCAGTTCTTC
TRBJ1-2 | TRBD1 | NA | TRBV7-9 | CASSLGTGYSYTF | TGTGCCAGCAGCCTCGGGACAGGGTATTCCTACACCTTC
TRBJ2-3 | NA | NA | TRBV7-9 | CASGGAGLNTQYF | TGTGCCAGTGGGGGGGCAGGGCTTAATACGCAGTATTTT
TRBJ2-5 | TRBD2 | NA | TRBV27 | CASSSSGLAGQETQYF | TGTGCCAGCAGTTCCTCAGGGTTAGCGGGCCAAGAGACCCAGTACTTC
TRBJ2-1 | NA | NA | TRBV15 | CATSSAAGRYNEQFF | TGTGCCACCAGCAGTGCGGCGGGCCGGTACAATGAGCAGTTCTTC
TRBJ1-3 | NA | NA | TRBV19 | CASIGFLAGNTIYF | TGTGCCAGTATTGGCTTTTTGGCTGGAAACACCATATATTTT
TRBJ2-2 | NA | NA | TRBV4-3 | CASSQGMGLDTGELFF | TGCGCCAGCAGCCAAGGGATGGGGCTGGACACCGGGGAGCTGTTTTTT
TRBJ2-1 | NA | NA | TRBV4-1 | CASSQGGGRVDEQFF | TGCGCCAGCAGCCAAGGAGGCGGACGGGTCGATGAGCAGTTCTTC
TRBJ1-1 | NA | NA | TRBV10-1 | CASSESRDTEAFF | TGCGCCAGCAGTGAGTCAAGAGACACTGAAGCTTTCTTT
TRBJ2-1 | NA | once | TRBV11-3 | CASSLDPLGNSYNEQFF | TGTGCCAGCAGCTTAGATCCTTTGGGGAATTCCTACAATGAGCAGTTCTTC
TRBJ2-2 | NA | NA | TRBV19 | CATLISGRRNTGELFF | TGTGCCACCCTCATATCAGGGCGTCGGAACACCGGGGAGCTGTTTTTT
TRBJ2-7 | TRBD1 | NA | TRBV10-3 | CAIRGASGQGSSYEQYF | TGTGCCATCAGGGGGGCTTCGGGACAGGGTAGCTCCTACGAGCAGTACTTC
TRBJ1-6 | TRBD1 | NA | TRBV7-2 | CASSSPTGFRSPLHF | TGTGCCAGCAGCTCCCCGACAGGGTTCCGGTCACCCCTCCACTTT
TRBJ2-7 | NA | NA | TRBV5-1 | CASSLADGRSPYEQYF | TGCGCCAGCAGCTTGGCCGACGGCAGGTCGCCCTACGAGCAGTACTTC
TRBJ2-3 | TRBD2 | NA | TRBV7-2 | CASSRDASGGRSTDTQYF | TGTGCCAGCAGCCGCGATGCTAGCGGGGGACGTAGCACAGATACGCAGTATTTT
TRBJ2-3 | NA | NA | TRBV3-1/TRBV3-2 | CASSQVLDTQYF | TGTGCCAGCAGCCAAGTATTGGATACGCAGTATTTT
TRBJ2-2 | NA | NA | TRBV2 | CASSVQNTGELFF | TGTGCCAGCAGTGTACAGAACACCGGGGAGCTGTTTTTT
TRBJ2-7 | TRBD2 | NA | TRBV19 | CASSIGWTSGSYEQYF | TGTGCCAGTAGTATAGGGTGGACTAGCGGCTCCTACGAGCAGTACTTC
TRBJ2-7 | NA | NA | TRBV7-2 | CATALNGAGGYEQYF | TGTGCCACCGCTCTTAATGGGGCAGGGGGGTACGAGCAGTACTTC
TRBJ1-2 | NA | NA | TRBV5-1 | CASSQDGSSNYGYTF | TGCGCCAGCAGCCAAGACGGGAGTTCTAACTATGGCTACACCTTC
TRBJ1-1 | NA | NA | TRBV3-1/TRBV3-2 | CASSRRGETEAFF | TGTGCCAGCAGCAGACGGGGGGAAACTGAAGCTTTCTTT
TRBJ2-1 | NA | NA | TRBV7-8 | CASSLLPNNEQFF | TGTGCCAGCAGCTTACTACCGAACAATGAGCAGTTCTTC
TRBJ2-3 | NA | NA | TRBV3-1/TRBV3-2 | CASSQDKGRDTQYF | TGTGCCAGCAGCCAAGATAAAGGACGGGATACGCAGTATTTT
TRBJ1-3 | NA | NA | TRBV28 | CASSLSARSGNTIYF | TGTGCCAGCAGTTTGTCAGCGCGCTCTGGAAACACCATATATTTT
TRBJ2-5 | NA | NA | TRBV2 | CASSEFQTQYF | TGTGCCAGCAGTGAATTCCAGACCCAGTACTTC
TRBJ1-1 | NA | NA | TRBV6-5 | CASSYLHMNTEAFF | TGTGCCAGCAGTTACCTACATATGAACACTGAAGCTTTCTTT
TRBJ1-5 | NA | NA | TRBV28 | CASSSGVNQPQHF | TGTGCCAGCAGCTCAGGGGTCAATCAGCCCCAGCATTTT
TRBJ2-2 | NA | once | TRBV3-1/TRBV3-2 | CASSQLTAGELFF | TGTGCCAGCAGCCAACTTACCGCCGGGGAGCTGTTTTTT
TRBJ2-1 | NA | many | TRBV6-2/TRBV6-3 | CASSWELAGYNEQFF | TGTGCCAGCAGTTGGGAACTAGCAGGGTACAATGAGCAGTTCTTC
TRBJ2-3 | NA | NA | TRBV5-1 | CASSLAEGTDTQYF | TGCGCCAGCAGCTTGGCCGAGGGAACAGATACGCAGTATTTT
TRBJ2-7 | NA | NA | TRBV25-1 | CASSRGASYEQYF | TGTGCCAGCAGTCGGGGCGCGTCCTACGAGCAGTACTTC
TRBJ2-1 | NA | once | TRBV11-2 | CASRRLTKSYNEQFF | TGTGCCAGCCGGCGACTAACCAAGTCCTACAATGAGCAGTTCTTC
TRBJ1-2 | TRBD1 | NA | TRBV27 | CASSRGTGGFVGYTF | TGTGCCAGCAGTCGGGGGACAGGGGGATTTGTTGGCTACACCTTC
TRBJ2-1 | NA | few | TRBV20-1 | CSAVVGEQFF | TGCAGTGCCGTCGTCGGTGAGCAGTTCTTC
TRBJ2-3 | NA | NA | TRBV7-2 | CASSLLTGAPEDTQYF | TGTGCCAGCAGCCTACTAACGGGGGCCCCGGAAGATACGCAGTATTTT
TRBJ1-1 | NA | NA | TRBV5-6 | CASSDLLEGAEAFF | TGTGCCAGCAGCGACCTGTTGGAGGGGGCTGAAGCTTTCTTT
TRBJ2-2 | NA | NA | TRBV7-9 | CASSKQGGTGELFF | TGTGCCAGCAGCAAACAGGGTGGGACCGGGGAGCTGTTTTTT
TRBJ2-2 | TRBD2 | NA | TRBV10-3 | CAISERLAGGHTGELFF | TGTGCCATCAGTGAGCGACTAGCGGGAGGGCATACCGGGGAGCTGTTTTTT
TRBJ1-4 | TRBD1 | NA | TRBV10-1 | CASSESINSGQRATNEKLFF | TGCGCCAGCAGTGAGTCAATTAACTCGGGACAGAGAGCAACTAATGAAAAACTGTTTTTT
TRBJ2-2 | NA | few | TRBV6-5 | CASRGPAVAPGELFF | TGTGCCAGCAGGGGCCCAGCGGTCGCTCCCGGGGAGCTGTTTTTT
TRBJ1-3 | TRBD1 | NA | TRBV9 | CASSVTGVSGNTIYF | TGTGCCAGCAGCGTCACAGGGGTCTCTGGAAACACCATATATTTT
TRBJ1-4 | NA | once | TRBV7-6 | CASSQDRNEKLFF | TGTGCCAGCAGCCAGGACAGAAATGAAAAACTGTTTTTT
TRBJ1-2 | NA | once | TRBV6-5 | CASSPLGGDGYTF | TGTGCCAGCAGCCCCCTGGGGGGCGACGGCTACACCTTC
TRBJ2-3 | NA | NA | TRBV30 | CAWGSGFTSTDTQYF | TGTGCCTGGGGTAGCGGATTCACTAGCACAGATACGCAGTATTTT
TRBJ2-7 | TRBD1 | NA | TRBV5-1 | CASSLDPTGYEQYF | TGCGCCAGCAGCTTGGACCCGACAGGGTACGAGCAGTACTTC
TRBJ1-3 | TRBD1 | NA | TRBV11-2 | CASSASRQGYSGNTIYF | TGTGCCAGCAGCGCCTCCCGACAGGGGTACTCTGGAAACACCATATATTTT
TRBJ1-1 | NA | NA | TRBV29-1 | CSVQTGLNTEAFF | TGCAGCGTCCAGACAGGTCTAAACACTGAAGCTTTCTTT
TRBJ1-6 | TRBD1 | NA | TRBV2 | CASSAGQAGSPLHF | TGTGCCAGCAGTGCAGGACAGGCGGGTTCACCCCTCCACTTT
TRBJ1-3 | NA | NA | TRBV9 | CASSVAGNTIYF | TGTGCCAGCAGCGTAGCTGGAAACACCATATATTTT
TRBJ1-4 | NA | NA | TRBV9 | CASSLGSVNEKLFF | TGTGCCAGCAGCTTGGGTTCGGTTAATGAAAAACTGTTTTTT
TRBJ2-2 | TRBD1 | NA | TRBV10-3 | CAISVRDSFTGELFF | TGTGCCATCAGTGTCCGGGACAGCTTCACCGGGGAGCTGTTTTTT